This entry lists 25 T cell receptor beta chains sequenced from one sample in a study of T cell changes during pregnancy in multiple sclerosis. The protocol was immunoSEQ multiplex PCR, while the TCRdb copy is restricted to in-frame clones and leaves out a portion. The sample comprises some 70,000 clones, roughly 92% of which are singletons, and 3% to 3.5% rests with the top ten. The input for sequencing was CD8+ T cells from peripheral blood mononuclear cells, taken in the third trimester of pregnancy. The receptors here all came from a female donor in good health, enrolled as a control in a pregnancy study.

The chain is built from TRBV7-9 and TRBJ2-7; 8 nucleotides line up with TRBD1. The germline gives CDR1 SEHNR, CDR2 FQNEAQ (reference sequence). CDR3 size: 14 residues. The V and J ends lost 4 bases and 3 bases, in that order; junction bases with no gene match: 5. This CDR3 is CASSSDRVGYEQYF. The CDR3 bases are TGTGCCAGCAGCTCGGACAGGGTAGGCTACGAGCAGTACTTC.

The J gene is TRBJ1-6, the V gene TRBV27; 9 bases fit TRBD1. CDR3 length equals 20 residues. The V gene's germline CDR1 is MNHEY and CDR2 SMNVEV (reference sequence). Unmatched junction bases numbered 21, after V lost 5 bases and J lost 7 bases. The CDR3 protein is CASSIFTPFTGGAPNSPLHF. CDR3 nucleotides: TGTGCCAGCAGTATATTTACCCCCTTTACAGGGGGCGCACCCAATTCACCCCTCCACTTT.

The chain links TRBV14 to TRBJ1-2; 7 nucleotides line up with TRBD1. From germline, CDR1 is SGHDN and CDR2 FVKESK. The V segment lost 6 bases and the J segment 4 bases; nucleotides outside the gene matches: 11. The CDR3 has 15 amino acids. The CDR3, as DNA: TGTGCCAGCAGTTACGACAGGGAACCCGTCTATGGCTACACCTTC. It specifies CASSYDREPVYGYTF. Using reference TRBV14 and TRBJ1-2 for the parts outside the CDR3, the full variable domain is EAGVTQFPSHSVIEKGQTVTLRCDPISGHDNLYWYRRVMGKEIKFLLHFVKESKQDESGMPNNRFLAERTGGTYSTLKVQPAELEDSGVYFCASSYDREPVYGYTFGSGTRLTVV.

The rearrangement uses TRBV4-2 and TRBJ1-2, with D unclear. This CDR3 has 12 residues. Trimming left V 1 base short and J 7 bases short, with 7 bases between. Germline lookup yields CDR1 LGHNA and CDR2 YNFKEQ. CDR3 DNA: TGTGCCAGCAGCCAAGGGGTAGCTGGCTACACCTTC. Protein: CASSQGVAGYTF.

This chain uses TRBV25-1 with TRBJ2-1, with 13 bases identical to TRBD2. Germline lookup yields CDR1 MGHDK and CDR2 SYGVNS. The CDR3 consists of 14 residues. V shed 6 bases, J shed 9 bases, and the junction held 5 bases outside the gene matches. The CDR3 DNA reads TGTGCCAGCAGGACTAGCGGGGGGCCAAGTGAGCAGTTCTTC. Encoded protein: CASRTSGGPSEQFF.

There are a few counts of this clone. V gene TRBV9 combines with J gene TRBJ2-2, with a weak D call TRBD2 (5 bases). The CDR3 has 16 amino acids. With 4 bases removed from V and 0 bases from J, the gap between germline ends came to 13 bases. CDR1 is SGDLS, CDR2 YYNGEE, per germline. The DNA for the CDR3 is TGTGCCAGCAGCCTCTACGGGAAATCGAACACCGGGGAGCTGTTTTTT. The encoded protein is CASSLYGKSNTGELFF. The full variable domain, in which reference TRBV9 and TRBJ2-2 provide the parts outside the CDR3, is DSGVTQTPKHLITATGQRVTLRCSPRSGDLSVYWYQQSLDQGLQFLIQYYNGEERAKGNILERFSAQQFPDLHSELNLSSLELGDSALYFCASSLYGKSNTGELFFGEGSRLTVL.

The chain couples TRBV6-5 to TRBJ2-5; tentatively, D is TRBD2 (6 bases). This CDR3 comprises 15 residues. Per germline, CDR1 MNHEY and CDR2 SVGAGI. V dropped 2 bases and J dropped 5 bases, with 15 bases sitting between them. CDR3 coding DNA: TGTGCCAGCAGTTACGCCGGGGGATCGGGGGAGACCCAGTACTTC. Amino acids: CASSYAGGSGETQYF.

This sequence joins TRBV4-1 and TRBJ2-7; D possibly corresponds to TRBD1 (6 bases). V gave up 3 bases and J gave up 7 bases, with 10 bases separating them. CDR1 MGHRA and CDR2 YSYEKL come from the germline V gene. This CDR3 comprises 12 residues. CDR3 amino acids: CASSQTGREQYF. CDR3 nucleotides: TGCGCCAGCAGCCAGACAGGTAGGGAGCAGTACTTC.

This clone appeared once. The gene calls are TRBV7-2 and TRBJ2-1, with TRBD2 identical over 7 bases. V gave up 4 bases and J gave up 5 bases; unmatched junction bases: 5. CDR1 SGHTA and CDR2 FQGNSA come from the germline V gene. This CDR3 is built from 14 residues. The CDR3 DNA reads TGTGCCAGCAGCTATTTGGGAGGGAACAATGAGCAGTTCTTC. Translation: CASSYLGGNNEQFF.

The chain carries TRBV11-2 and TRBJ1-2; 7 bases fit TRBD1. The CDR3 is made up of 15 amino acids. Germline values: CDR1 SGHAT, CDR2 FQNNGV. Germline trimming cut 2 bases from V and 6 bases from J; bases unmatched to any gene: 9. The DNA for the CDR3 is TGTGCCAGCAGCTTAATGTCGCAGGGGGAGGATGGCTACACCTTC. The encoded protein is CASSLMSQGEDGYTF.

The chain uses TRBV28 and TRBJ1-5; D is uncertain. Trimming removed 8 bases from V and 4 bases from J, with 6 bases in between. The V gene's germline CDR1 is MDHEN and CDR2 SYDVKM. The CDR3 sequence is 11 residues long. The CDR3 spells CASGANQPQHF. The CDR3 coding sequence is TGTGCCAGCGGAGCAAATCAGCCCCAGCATTTT.

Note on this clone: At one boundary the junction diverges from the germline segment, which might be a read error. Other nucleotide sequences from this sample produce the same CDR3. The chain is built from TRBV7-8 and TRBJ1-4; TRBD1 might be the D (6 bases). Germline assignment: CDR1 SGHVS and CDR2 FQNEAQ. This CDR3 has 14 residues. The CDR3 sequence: CASSSDSLNEKLFF. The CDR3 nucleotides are TGTGCCAGCAGCTCGGACAGCCTTAATGAAAAACTATTTTTT.

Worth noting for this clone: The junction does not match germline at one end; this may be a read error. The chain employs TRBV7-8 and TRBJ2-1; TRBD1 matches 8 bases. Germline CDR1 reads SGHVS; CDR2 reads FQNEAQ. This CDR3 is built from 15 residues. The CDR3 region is CASSATSTGVNAQFF. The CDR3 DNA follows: TGTGCCAGCAGCGCTACCTCGACAGGGGTTAATGCGCAGTTCTTC.

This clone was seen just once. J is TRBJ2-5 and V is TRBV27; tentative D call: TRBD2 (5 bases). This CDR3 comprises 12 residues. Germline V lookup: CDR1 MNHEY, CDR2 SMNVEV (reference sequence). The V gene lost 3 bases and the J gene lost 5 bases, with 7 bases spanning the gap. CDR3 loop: CASSLRGETQYF. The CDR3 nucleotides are TGTGCCAGCAGTTTGAGAGGGGAGACCCAGTACTTC.

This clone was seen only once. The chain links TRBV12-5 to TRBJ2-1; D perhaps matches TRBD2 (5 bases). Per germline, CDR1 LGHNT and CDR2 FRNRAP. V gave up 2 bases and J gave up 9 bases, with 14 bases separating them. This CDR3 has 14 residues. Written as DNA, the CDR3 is TGTGCTAGTGGTTTGTCGACTACTGGCGTTGAGCAGTTCTTC. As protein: CASGLSTTGVEQFF.

The CDR3: CASSQDFGTGATEAFF. CDR3 in DNA: TGCGCCAGCAGCCAAGATTTTGGGACAGGGGCCACTGAAGCTTTCTTT. The chain links TRBV4-3 to TRBJ1-1; 10 nucleotides match TRBD1. V trimming: 0 bases; J trimming: 4 bases; junction bases outside the gene matches: 5. This CDR3 region has 16 residues. Germline V gives CDR1 LGHNA, CDR2 YSLEER.

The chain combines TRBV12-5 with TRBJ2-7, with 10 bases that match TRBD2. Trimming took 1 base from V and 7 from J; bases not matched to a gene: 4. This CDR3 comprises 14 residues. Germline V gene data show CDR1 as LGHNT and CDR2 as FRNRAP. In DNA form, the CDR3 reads TGTGCTAGTGGTTTGGGGGGACTAGCGCGGGAGCAGTACTTC. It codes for CASGLGGLAREQYF.

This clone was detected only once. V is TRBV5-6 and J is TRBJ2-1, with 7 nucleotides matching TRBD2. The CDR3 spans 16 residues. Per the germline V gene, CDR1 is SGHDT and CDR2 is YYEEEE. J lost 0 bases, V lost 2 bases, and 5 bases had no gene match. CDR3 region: CASSFGRDYSYNEQFF. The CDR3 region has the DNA TGTGCCAGCAGCTTCGGTAGGGACTACTCCTACAATGAGCAGTTCTTC.

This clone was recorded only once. The CDR3 DNA reads TGTGCCAGCAGCTCTTCTAGTACCTCCTACAATGAGCAGTTCTTC. Its translation: CASSSSSTSYNEQFF. The chain uses TRBV5-6 and TRBJ2-1; unclear D gene. The CDR3 spans 15 residues. V was clipped by 3 bases and J by 0 bases, with 10 bases between them. Germline CDR1 reads SGHDT; CDR2 reads YYEEEE.

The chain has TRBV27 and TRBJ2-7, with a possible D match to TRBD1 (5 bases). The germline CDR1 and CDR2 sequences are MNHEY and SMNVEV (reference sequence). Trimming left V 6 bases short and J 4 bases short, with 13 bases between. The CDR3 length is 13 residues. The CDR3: CASRAGFGYEQYF. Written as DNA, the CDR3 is TGTGCCAGCAGAGCAGGGTTTGGTTACGAGCAGTACTTC.

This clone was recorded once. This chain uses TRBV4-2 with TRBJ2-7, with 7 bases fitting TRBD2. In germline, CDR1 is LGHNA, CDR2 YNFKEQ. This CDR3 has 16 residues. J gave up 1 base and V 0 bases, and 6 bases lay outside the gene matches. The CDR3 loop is CASSQESGGGSYEQYF. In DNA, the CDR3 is TGTGCCAGCAGCCAAGAAAGTGGCGGGGGATCCTACGAGCAGTACTTC.

CDR3 residues: CSVTRTGELFF. CDR3 DNA sequence: TGCAGCGTGACTAGGACCGGGGAGCTGTTTTTT. This chain uses TRBV29-1 with TRBJ2-2; D is perhaps TRBD2 (6 bases). The ends were cut back, 6 bases at V and 5 bases at J, with 7 bases in the middle. The CDR3 is 11 residues long. Germline-derived CDR1 and CDR2 are SQVTM and ANQGSEA.

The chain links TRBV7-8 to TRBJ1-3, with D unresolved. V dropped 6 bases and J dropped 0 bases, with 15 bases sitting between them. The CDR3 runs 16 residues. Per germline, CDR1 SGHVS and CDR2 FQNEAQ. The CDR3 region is CASRALQVFSGNTIYF. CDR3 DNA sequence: TGTGCCAGCAGAGCACTTCAGGTATTCTCTGGAAACACCATATATTTT.

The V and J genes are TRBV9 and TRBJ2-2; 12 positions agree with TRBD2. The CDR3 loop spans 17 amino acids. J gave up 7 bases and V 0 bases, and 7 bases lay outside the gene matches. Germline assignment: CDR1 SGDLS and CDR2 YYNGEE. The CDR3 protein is CASSVGLAGAPDGELFF. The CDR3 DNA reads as TGTGCCAGCAGCGTAGGACTAGCGGGGGCGCCTGACGGGGAGCTGTTTTTT.

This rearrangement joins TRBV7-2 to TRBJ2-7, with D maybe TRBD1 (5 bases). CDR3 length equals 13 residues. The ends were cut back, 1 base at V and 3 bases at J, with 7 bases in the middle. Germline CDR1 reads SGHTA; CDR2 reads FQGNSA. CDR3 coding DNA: TGTGCCAGCAGCTTAGTAGGGGACTACGAGCAGTACTTC. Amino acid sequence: CASSLVGDYEQYF.